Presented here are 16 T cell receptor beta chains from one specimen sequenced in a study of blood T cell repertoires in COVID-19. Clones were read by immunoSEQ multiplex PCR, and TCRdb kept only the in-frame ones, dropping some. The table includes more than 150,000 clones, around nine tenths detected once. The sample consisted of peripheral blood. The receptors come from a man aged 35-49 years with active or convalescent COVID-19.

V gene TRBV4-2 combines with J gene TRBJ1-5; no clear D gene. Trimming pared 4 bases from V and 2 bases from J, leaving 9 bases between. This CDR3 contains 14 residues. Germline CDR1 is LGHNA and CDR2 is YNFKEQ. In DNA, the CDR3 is TGTGCCAGCAGCCTTGGTCAGGGCAATCAGCCCCAGCATTTT. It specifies CASSLGQGNQPQHF.

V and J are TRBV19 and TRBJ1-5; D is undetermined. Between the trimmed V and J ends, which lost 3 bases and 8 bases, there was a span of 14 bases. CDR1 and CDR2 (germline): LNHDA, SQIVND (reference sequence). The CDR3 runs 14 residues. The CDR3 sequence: CASSIYFQAEPQHF. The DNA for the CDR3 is TGTGCCAGTAGTATCTACTTTCAGGCAGAGCCCCAGCATTTT.

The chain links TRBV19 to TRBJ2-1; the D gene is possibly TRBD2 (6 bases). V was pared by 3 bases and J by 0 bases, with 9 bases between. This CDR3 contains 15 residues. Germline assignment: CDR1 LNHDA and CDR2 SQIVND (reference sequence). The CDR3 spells CASSMGTGSYNEQFF. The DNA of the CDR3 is TGTGCCAGTAGTATGGGGACTGGCTCCTACAATGAGCAGTTCTTC.

Here the CDR3 DNA reads TGTGCTAGCCATGACCCGGGGGGTCAGCCCCAGCATTTT. Translation: CASHDPGGQPQHF. This chain joins TRBV7-7 and TRBJ1-5, with D possibly matching TRBD1 (5 bases). Germline V gives CDR1 SSHAT, CDR2 FNYEAQ (reference sequence). The CDR3 extends over 13 amino acids.

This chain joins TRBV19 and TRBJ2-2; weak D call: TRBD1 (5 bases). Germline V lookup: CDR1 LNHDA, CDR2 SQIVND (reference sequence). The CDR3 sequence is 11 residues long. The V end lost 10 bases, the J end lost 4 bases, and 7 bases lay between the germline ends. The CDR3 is CATTATGELFF. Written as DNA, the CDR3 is TGTGCCACGACAGCCACCGGGGAGCTGTTTTTT.

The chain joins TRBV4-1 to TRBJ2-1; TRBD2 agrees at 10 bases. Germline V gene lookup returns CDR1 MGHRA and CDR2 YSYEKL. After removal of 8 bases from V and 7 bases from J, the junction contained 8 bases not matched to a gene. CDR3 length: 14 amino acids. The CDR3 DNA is TGCGCCAGCGCGACAGCGGGGGGGCCGAATGAGCAGTTCTTC. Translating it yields CASATAGGPNEQFF.

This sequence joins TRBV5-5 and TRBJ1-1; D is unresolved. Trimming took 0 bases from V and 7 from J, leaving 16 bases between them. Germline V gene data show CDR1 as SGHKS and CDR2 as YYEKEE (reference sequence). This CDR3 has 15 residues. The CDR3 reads CASSLETGPEGEAFF. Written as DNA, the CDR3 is TGTGCCAGCAGCTTGGAGACCGGGCCTGAGGGTGAAGCTTTCTTT.

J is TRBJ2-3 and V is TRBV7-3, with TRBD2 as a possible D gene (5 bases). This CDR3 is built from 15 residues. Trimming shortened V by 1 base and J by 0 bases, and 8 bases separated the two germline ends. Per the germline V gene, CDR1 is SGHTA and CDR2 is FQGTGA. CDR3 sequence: CASSLNAGSTDTQYF. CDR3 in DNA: TGTGCCAGCAGCTTAAATGCGGGTAGCACAGATACGCAGTATTTT. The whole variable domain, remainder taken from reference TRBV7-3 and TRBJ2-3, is GAGVSQTPSNKVTEKGKYVELRCDPISGHTALYWYRQSLGQGPEFLIYFQGTGAADDSGLPNDRFFAVRPEGSVSTLKIQRTERGDSAVYLCASSLNAGSTDTQYFGPGTRLTVL.

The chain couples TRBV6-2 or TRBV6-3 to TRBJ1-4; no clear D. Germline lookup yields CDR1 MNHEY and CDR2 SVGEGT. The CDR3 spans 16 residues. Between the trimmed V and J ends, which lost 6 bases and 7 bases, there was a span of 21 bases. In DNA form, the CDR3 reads TGTGCCAGCAGCCCAAATGACGGCCCAGGTCTTGAAAAACTGTTTTTT. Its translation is CASSPNDGPGLEKLFF.

The CDR3 coding sequence is TGCGCCAGCAGCCAAGAGTACCCTCGCGGTCCCGGCGAGCAGTACTTC. Translated, it gives CASSQEYPRGPGEQYF. The chain recombines TRBV4-1 with TRBJ2-7; D uncertain. The CDR3 sequence is 16 residues long. V was trimmed by 0 bases and J by 6 bases, leaving 18 bases between them. Germline assignment: CDR1 MGHRA and CDR2 YSYEKL.

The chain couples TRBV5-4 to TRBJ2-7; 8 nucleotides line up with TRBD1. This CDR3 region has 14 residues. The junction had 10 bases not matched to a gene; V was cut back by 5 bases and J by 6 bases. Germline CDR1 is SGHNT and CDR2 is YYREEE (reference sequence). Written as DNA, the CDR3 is TGTGCCAGCAGAAACGGACAGGGTTTTTCCGAGCAGTACTTC. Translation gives CASRNGQGFSEQYF.

CDR3 sequence (DNA): TGTGCCATCAGTGAGACAGGCTACTATGGCTACACCTTC. Encoded protein: CAISETGYYGYTF. The rearrangement joins TRBV10-3 to TRBJ1-2, with TRBD1 as a possible D gene (5 bases). The CDR3 has 13 amino acids. The V end lost 2 bases, the J end lost 3 bases, and 7 bases lay between the germline ends. The V gene's germline CDR1 is ENHRY and CDR2 SYGVKD.

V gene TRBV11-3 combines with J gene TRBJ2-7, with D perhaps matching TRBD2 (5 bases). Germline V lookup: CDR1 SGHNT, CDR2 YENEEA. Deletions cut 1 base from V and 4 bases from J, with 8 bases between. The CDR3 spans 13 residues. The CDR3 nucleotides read TGTGCCAGCAGCTTAGGGACTTTTTACGAGCAGTACTTC. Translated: CASSLGTFYEQYF.

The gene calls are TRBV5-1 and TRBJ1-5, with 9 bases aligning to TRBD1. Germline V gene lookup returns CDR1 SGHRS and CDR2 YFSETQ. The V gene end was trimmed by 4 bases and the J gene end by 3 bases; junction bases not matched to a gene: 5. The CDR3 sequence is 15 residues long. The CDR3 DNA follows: TGCGCCAGCAGCGAGGGACAGGGTACCAATCAGCCCCAGCATTTT. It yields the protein CASSEGQGTNQPQHF.

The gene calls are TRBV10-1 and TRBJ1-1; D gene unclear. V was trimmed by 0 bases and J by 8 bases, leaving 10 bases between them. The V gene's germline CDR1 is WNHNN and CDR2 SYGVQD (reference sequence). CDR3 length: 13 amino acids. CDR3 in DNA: TGCGCCAGCAGTGAGTCGTCCGGGGAGGAAGCTTTCTTT. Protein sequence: CASSESSGEEAFF.

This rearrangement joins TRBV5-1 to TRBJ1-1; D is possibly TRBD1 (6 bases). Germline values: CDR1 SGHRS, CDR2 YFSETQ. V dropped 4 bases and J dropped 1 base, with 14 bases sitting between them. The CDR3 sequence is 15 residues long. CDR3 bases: TGCGCCAGCAGCCCGAACAGGGAACCGAACACTGAAGCTTTCTTT. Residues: CASSPNREPNTEAFF.